This entry lists 30 T cell receptor beta chains sequenced from one sample in a study of blood T cell repertoires in COVID-19. TCRdb keeps only in-frame clones here, not all; method: immunoSEQ multiplex PCR. The sample shows about 53,000 clones, 70% to 90% of them seen only once. The sample consisted of peripheral blood. The receptors were gathered from an elderly man with acute or convalescent COVID-19.

The V gene is TRBV19, the J gene TRBJ2-5; 8 bases agree with TRBD2. The CDR3 has 16 amino acids. V was clipped by 2 bases and J by 2 bases; unmatched bases: 7. Germline CDR1 LNHDA, CDR2 SQIVND (reference sequence). The CDR3 coding sequence is TGTGCCAGTAGTATAAGCCCGACGGGGGGGCAAGAGACCCAGTACTTC. Amino acid sequence: CASSISPTGGQETQYF.

The chain joins TRBV4-3 to TRBJ1-5; D is perhaps TRBD1 (5 bases). V was pared by 3 bases and J by 1 base, with 16 bases between. The CDR3 runs to 17 residues. Per the germline V gene, CDR1 is LGHNA and CDR2 is YSLEER. For the CDR3, the DNA is TGCGCCAGCAGCCAGGGGTCGGGGGGTTGGAGCAATCAGCCCCAGCATTTT. It specifies CASSQGSGGWSNQPQHF.

The chain employs TRBV5-1 and TRBJ2-3, with 10 nucleotides matching TRBD1. After removal of 3 bases from V and 4 bases from J, the junction contained 2 bases not matched to a gene. Germline CDR1 reads SGHRS; CDR2 reads YFSETQ. The CDR3 extends over 14 amino acids. The chain's CDR3 is CASSSGQGADTQYF. The CDR3 DNA reads as TGCGCCAGCAGCTCTGGACAGGGGGCAGATACGCAGTATTTT. Full variable domain (rest looked up from reference TRBV5-1 and TRBJ2-3): KAGVTQTPRYLIKTRGQQVTLSCSPISGHRSVSWYQQTPGQGLQFLFEYFSETQRNKGNFPGRFSGRQFSNSRSEMNVSTLELGDSALYLCASSSGQGADTQYFGPGTRLTVL.

This clone was counted only a few times. The J gene is TRBJ2-7, the V gene TRBV6-6, with D tentatively TRBD2 (5 bases). V was cut by 9 bases and J by 2 bases, with 11 bases left in between. This CDR3 comprises 12 residues. Per the germline V gene, CDR1 is MNHNY and CDR2 is SVGAGI (reference sequence). Here the CDR3 DNA reads TGTGCCAGTTCCGGGATTGCCTACGAGCAGTACTTC. This gives the protein CASSGIAYEQYF.

The chain has TRBV5-4 and TRBJ2-2; tentative D call: TRBD2 (6 bases). This CDR3 is 14 amino acids long. The V end was cut by 4 bases, the J end by 6 bases, with 13 bases between. In germline, CDR1 is SGHNT, CDR2 YYREEE (reference sequence). The DNA for the CDR3 is TGTGCCAGCAGCATAGGTTGGGGGGCCGGGGAGCTGTTTTTT. Its protein is CASSIGWGAGELFF.

Written as DNA, the CDR3 is TGTGCCAGTAGTACGGGACAGGGAGTTGTAAATTCACCCCTCCACTTT. Translation: CASSTGQGVVNSPLHF. The chain joins TRBV19 to TRBJ1-6; 9 nucleotides align to TRBD1. The CDR3 has 16 amino acids. The V and J ends lost 4 bases and 7 bases, in that order; junction bases with no gene match: 8. Germline V gene lookup returns CDR1 LNHDA and CDR2 SQIVND (reference sequence).

The CDR3 nucleotides read TGTGCCAGCAGTCGGACAGGGCTTAGCAATCAGCCCCAGCATTTT. This gives the protein CASSRTGLSNQPQHF. The chain is built from TRBV6-5 and TRBJ1-5, with 8 bases that match TRBD1. The ends lost 5 bases at V and 0 bases at J; junction bases unmatched: 3. This CDR3 region has 15 residues. Germline assignment: CDR1 MNHEY and CDR2 SVGAGI.

The chain employs TRBV9 and TRBJ1-2, with D perhaps TRBD1 (6 bases). The CDR3 totals 14 residues. The ends were cut back, 5 bases at V and 0 bases at J, with 11 bases in the middle. CDR1 and CDR2 (germline): SGDLS, YYNGEE. The CDR3 DNA reads TGTGCCAGCAGTGCGGACAGTGCTAACTATGGCTACACCTTC. This encodes CASSADSANYGYTF.

The V call is TRBV5-5, the J call TRBJ2-2, with D maybe TRBD2 (6 bases). This CDR3 spans 15 amino acids. Germline CDR1 and CDR2: SGHKS and YYEKEE (reference sequence). V lost 0 bases to trimming and J lost 5 bases, with 11 bases between them. CDR3 amino acids: CASSLVGGGTGELFF. DNA of the CDR3: TGTGCCAGCAGCTTGGTGGGGGGAGGTACCGGGGAGCTGTTTTTT. Filled out from reference TRBV5-5 and TRBJ2-2, the complete variable domain reads DAGVTQSPTHLIKTRGQQVTLRCSPISGHKSVSWYQQVLGQGPQFIFQYYEKEERGRGNFPDRFSARQFPNYSSELNVNALLLGDSALYLCASSLVGGGTGELFFGEGSRLTVL.

The rearrangement uses TRBV10-3 and TRBJ1-5; tentatively, D is TRBD1 (6 bases). Germline assignment: CDR1 ENHRY and CDR2 SYGVKD. CDR3 length: 16 amino acids. The V gene lost 0 bases and the J gene lost 5 bases, with 14 bases spanning the gap. The chain's CDR3 is CAISESSVSGDQPQHF. CDR3 coding DNA: TGTGCCATCAGTGAGTCCTCCGTTTCAGGGGATCAGCCCCAGCATTTT.

The chain couples TRBV7-2 to TRBJ2-6; 8 bases match TRBD2. The junction had 5 bases not matched to a gene; V was cut back by 5 bases and J by 2 bases. The germline V gene has CDR1 SGHTA and CDR2 FQGNSA. This CDR3 contains 16 residues. CDR3: CASSPGTSTGANVLTF. CDR3 bases: TGTGCCAGCAGCCCCGGGACTAGTACTGGGGCCAACGTCCTGACTTTC. Full variable domain (remainder filled in from reference TRBV7-2 and TRBJ2-6): GAGVSQSPSNKVTEKGKDVELRCDPISGHTALYWYRQSLGQGLEFLIYFQGNSAPDKSGLPSDRFSAERTGGSVSTLTIQRTQQEDSAVYLCASSPGTSTGANVLTFGAGSRLTVL.

The chain links TRBV5-6 to TRBJ2-7; 10 bases fit TRBD1. Unmatched junction bases numbered 9, after V lost 1 base and J lost 5 bases. The CDR3 runs 16 residues. Germline lookup yields CDR1 SGHDT and CDR2 YYEEEE. The DNA of the CDR3 is TGTGCCAGCAGCTTGTCAGGACAGGGGGGAGGCAACGAGCAGTACTTC. Protein sequence: CASSLSGQGGGNEQYF.

Details on this clone: The same CDR3 also results from other DNA sequences found in this sample. The chain recombines TRBV18 with TRBJ2-3; 10 nucleotides match TRBD1. This CDR3 has 15 amino acids. Germline CDR1 KGHSH, CDR2 LQKENI. The ends lost 3 bases at V and 3 bases at J; junction bases unmatched: 3. The CDR3 DNA reads as TGTGCCAGCTCACCGGGACAGGGGATAACAGATACGCAGTATTTT. This sequence encodes CASSPGQGITDTQYF.

V is TRBV5-1 and J is TRBJ2-5; D might be TRBD2 (6 bases). V lost 2 bases to trimming and J lost 2 bases, with 7 bases between them. The CDR3 extends over 13 amino acids. CDR1 and CDR2 (germline): SGHRS, YFSETQ. As DNA, the CDR3 is TGCGCCAGCAGCTTTGGGGGGCAAGAGACCCAGTACTTC. Translating it yields CASSFGGQETQYF.

This chain links TRBV5-5 with TRBJ1-5; maybe TRBD1 (5 bases). Germline CDR1 is SGHKS and CDR2 is YYEKEE (reference sequence). Between the trimmed V and J ends, which lost 0 bases and 9 bases, there was a span of 13 bases. The CDR3 runs to 14 residues. The CDR3 DNA follows: TGTGCCAGCAGCTTGGGGAGTTCCCAGGGGCCCCAGCATTTT. Translation: CASSLGSSQGPQHF.

The sample holds one count of this clone. The rearrangement links TRBV10-3 to TRBJ2-3; TRBD2 matches 11 bases. This CDR3 has 14 amino acids. Losses at the gene ends were 2 bases for V and 6 bases for J; bases not matched to a gene: 1. The V gene's germline CDR1 is ENHRY and CDR2 SYGVKD. CDR3 amino acids: CAISEGTSGDTQYF. The CDR3 DNA reads TGTGCCATCAGTGAGGGGACTAGCGGCGATACGCAGTATTTT.

CDR3 loop: CASSQETGAAGEKLFF. The CDR3 DNA reads TGCGCCAGCAGCCAGGAAACAGGGGCCGCGGGTGAAAAACTGTTTTTT. The chain employs TRBV4-3 and TRBJ1-4; TRBD1 matches 7 bases. Germline V gives CDR1 LGHNA, CDR2 YSLEER. CDR3 length: 16 amino acids. Losses at the gene ends were 3 bases for V and 7 bases for J; bases not matched to a gene: 11.

The rearrangement links TRBV14 to TRBJ2-5; possible D gene TRBD1, 5 bases. The CDR3 length is 16 residues. V was cut by 2 bases and J by 1 base, with 14 bases left in between. Germline V CDR1 and CDR2: SGHDN, FVKESK. CDR3 sequence (DNA): TGTGCCAGCAGCCAAAGACAGTCGGAGTTCCAAGAGACCCAGTACTTC. This sequence encodes CASSQRQSEFQETQYF.

The chain has TRBV19 and TRBJ1-5; no reliable D call. The CDR3 consists of 13 residues. Germline assignment: CDR1 LNHDA and CDR2 SQIVND (reference sequence). Trimming stripped 2 bases from V and 5 bases from J, with 7 bases between. The CDR3 reads CASSIRVDQPQHF. CDR3 sequence (DNA): TGTGCCAGTAGTATACGAGTAGATCAGCCCCAGCATTTT.

This clone has just a few counts. CDR3 in DNA: TGTGCCAGCAGCCGGACAGGGGGGGGTCATCAGCCCCAGCATTTT. It codes for CASSRTGGGHQPQHF. V gene TRBV3-1 (or the pseudogene TRBV3-2) combines with J gene TRBJ1-5; 10 bases are a match to TRBD1. Germline CDR1 LGHDT, CDR2 YNNKEL (reference sequence). The CDR3 runs to 15 residues. Unmatched junction bases numbered 5, after V lost 4 bases and J lost 5 bases.

The J gene is TRBJ1-4, the V gene TRBV9, with TRBD1 matching over 8 bases. Germline trimming cut 0 bases from V and 8 bases from J; bases unmatched to any gene: 0. Germline CDR1 and CDR2: SGDLS and YYNGEE. The CDR3 contains 13 residues. The DNA for the CDR3 is TGTGCCAGCAGCGTAGACAGGGGGGAAAAACTGTTTTTT. The encoded protein is CASSVDRGEKLFF.

J is TRBJ1-6 and V is TRBV19, with 11 bases aligning to TRBD1. Germline CDR1 is LNHDA and CDR2 is SQIVND (reference sequence). The V segment lost 5 bases and the J segment 10 bases; nucleotides outside the gene matches: 4. The CDR3 length is 14 residues. The CDR3 sequence: CASSYGTGGSPLHF. The CDR3 DNA reads TGTGCCAGTAGTTACGGGACAGGGGGATCACCCCTCCACTTT.

The genes are TRBV6-5 and TRBJ2-1; tentatively, D is TRBD1 (6 bases). Germline values: CDR1 MNHEY, CDR2 SVGAGI. This CDR3 comprises 13 residues. The germline V and J ends were trimmed by 6 bases and 6 bases, with 12 bases remaining between them. CDR3 nucleotides: TGTGCCAGCAGCGGGACATTGCTCAATGAGCAGTTCTTC. Amino acids: CASSGTLLNEQFF.

The chain uses TRBV10-2 and TRBJ2-7; 8 bases match TRBD1. With V trimmed by 8 bases and J by 2 bases, 8 bases remained unmatched. Germline values: CDR1 WSHSY, CDR2 SAAADI. The CDR3 length is 14 residues. The CDR3 region has the DNA TGCGCCAGCGGGCCCCGGACAGGGACCTACGAGCAGTACTTC. Its translation: CASGPRTGTYEQYF.

Worth noting for this clone: A junction boundary mismatches the germline segment, possibly from a read error. Different DNA sequences within this sample yield the same CDR3. The chain joins TRBV10-2 to TRBJ2-7, with a possible D match to TRBD2 (5 bases). Germline CDR1 and CDR2: WSHSY and SAAADI. This CDR3 contains 13 residues. The CDR3 here is CASRGEATFQQYF. The CDR3 region has the DNA TGCGCCAGCAGGGGAGAGGCTACCTTCCAGCAATACTTC.

V is TRBV7-3 and J is TRBJ1-3, with 7 bases identical to TRBD1. The CDR3 runs to 17 residues. The V gene's germline CDR1 is SGHTA and CDR2 FQGTGA. Unmatched junction bases numbered 12, after V lost 5 bases and J lost 2 bases. The CDR3 protein is CASSRNRQGAAGNTIYF. In nucleotides, the CDR3 is TGTGCCAGCAGCCGCAATCGACAGGGAGCGGCTGGAAACACCATATATTTT.

V and J are TRBV12-3 or TRBV12-4 and TRBJ2-3; a weak D match, TRBD1 (6 bases). V was cut by 8 bases and J by 2 bases, with 11 bases left in between. The CDR3 totals 13 residues. The CDR3 region is CASGQSSTDTQYF. The CDR3 DNA follows: TGTGCCAGCGGACAGTCATCCACAGATACGCAGTATTTT.

The CDR3 reads CAISRQQNTGELFF. The CDR3 nucleotides are TGTGCCATCAGCCGACAACAGAACACCGGGGAGCTGTTTTTT. The chain recombines TRBV10-3 with TRBJ2-2; D gene ambiguous. This CDR3 is built from 14 residues. V was clipped by 6 bases and J by 1 base, with 9 bases between them. Germline lookup yields CDR1 ENHRY and CDR2 SYGVKD.

The chain combines TRBV19 with TRBJ2-5; 7 bases line up with TRBD1. Germline loops: CDR1 LNHDA, CDR2 SQIVND (reference sequence). The V segment lost 5 bases and the J segment 5 bases; nucleotides outside the gene matches: 14. The CDR3 is 16 residues long. CDR3 sequence reads: CASSLGQAKLRETQYF. The CDR3 nucleotides read TGTGCCAGTAGTTTAGGACAGGCCAAACTCCGGGAGACCCAGTACTTC.

The chain combines TRBV7-9 with TRBJ2-2; possible D gene TRBD2, 5 bases. This CDR3 is 14 amino acids long. Trimming left V 3 bases short and J 7 bases short, with 12 bases between. Germline assignment: CDR1 SEHNR and CDR2 FQNEAQ (reference sequence). CDR3 amino acids: CASSFELVGGELFF. The CDR3 region has the DNA TGTGCCAGCAGCTTTGAACTAGTGGGCGGGGAGCTGTTTTTT.